What follows are 2 T cell receptor beta chains derived from one specimen sequenced in a study of T cells in women clearing cervical HPV infection. TCRdb's copy holds only in-frame clones and misses some; the assay was immunoSEQ multiplex PCR. The sample table sets out about 19,000 clones. Sequencing was performed on blood buffy coat. These receptors all come from a woman between 18 and 70 years old with a cervical HPV16 infection that either progressed to CIN3+ or cleared (not recorded which).

Comments on this clone: Sequencing ends 3 residues short of the CDR3 end; the germline J gene provides the rest. The chain joins TRBV7-8 to TRBJ1-2; a possible D gene is TRBD1 (5 bases). The CDR3 is made up of 15 amino acids. Germline CDR1 SGHVS, CDR2 FQNEAQ. The CDR3 is CASGYRINSYNDYTF. The DNA read from the CDR3 is TGTGCCAGCGGATACAGGATCAACTCCTACAATGAC.

With regard to this clone: The read ends 3 residues before the CDR3 terminus; that terminus is restored from the germline J gene. The chain recombines TRBV7-2 with TRBJ2-3, with D unresolved. The CDR3 is 15 residues long. Germline-derived CDR1 and CDR2 are SGHTA and FQGNSA. The sequenced CDR3 bases are TGTGCCAGCAGCGGCGGCGGCAGTAGCAATCAGCCG. Protein sequence: CASSGGGSSNQP. The CDR3 reads in full as CASSGGGSSNQPQYF.